The 26 T cell receptor beta chains below all came from one sample that was sequenced in a study of T cells in Graves' hyperthyroidism and ophthalmopathy. The TCR beta CDR3 regions underwent amplification using RNA transcripts as the source. The HTBI primer set served for first-round RT-PCR of the TCR CDR3. TCRdb fed the multiplex PCR reads into MiXCR, producing one record per CDR3 protein. This table has around 700,000 distinct CDR3 sequences, over 35% appearing once. The sequenced material came from blood. All receptors come from a woman aged 40 to 49 with Graves' hyperthyroidism.

This clonotype was seen a few times. This rearrangement joins TRBV4-1 to TRBJ2-7; 8 nucleotides align to TRBD1. CDR3 size: 15 residues. Per the germline V gene, CDR1 is MGHRA and CDR2 is YSYEKL. Trimming at V came to 0 bases and at J to 3 bases, leaving 4 bases not matched to a gene. CDR3 DNA: TGCGCCAGCAGCCAAGACGGGACAGGCTACTACGAGCAGTACTTC. This sequence encodes CASSQDGTGYYEQYF.

The chain links TRBV4-1 to TRBJ1-1; 8 positions agree with TRBD1. The CDR3 extends over 17 amino acids. Per the germline V gene, CDR1 is MGHRA and CDR2 is YSYEKL. V gave up 5 bases and J gave up 1 base; unmatched junction bases: 12. The CDR3 loop reads CASSITPTGDRNTEAFF. CDR3 sequence (DNA): TGCGCCAGCAGCATAACCCCGACAGGGGATCGGAACACTGAAGCTTTCTTT.

This clonotype was found many times. This chain uses TRBV29-1 with TRBJ2-7; the D gene could be TRBD1 or TRBD2 (6 bases each). Trimming pared 7 bases from V and 2 bases from J, leaving 15 bases between. Looked up from germline, CDR1 is SQVTM and CDR2 is ANQGSEA. This CDR3 has 13 amino acids. The CDR3 bases are TGCAGCGCCACGAGTGGGGGGCCCTACGAGCAGTACTTC. Translating gives CSATSGGPYEQYF.

This clonotype was seen many times. The chain is built from TRBV19 and TRBJ1-2, with TRBD1 matching 7 bases. The CDR3 is 15 residues long. V lost 5 bases to trimming and J lost 2 bases; unmatched junction nucleotides: 8. The V gene's germline CDR1 is LNHDA and CDR2 SQIVND (reference sequence). The chain's CDR3 is CASSPGQPLNYGYTF. The CDR3 DNA sequence: TGTGCCAGTAGTCCGGGACAGCCTTTAAACTATGGCTACACCTTC.

The chain links TRBV7-2 to TRBJ1-2; a possible D gene is TRBD1 (6 bases). V lost 5 bases and J 6 bases, leaving 19 bases between the germline ends. The CDR3 totals 15 residues. Germline CDR1 reads SGHTA; CDR2 reads FQGNSA. The CDR3 protein is CASSPTTGLADGYTF. The CDR3 DNA reads TGTGCCAGCAGCCCAACGACAGGACTAGCGGATGGCTACACCTTC.

The genes are TRBV7-9 and TRBJ2-7, with 15 bases identical to TRBD2. Losses at the gene ends were 4 bases for V and 1 base for J; bases not matched to a gene: 8. This CDR3 region has 18 residues. Germline CDR1 SEHNR, CDR2 FQNEAQ (reference sequence). The CDR3 spells CASSYGTSGRSPSYEQYF. The DNA for the CDR3 is TGTGCCAGCAGCTACGGGACTAGCGGGAGGAGTCCATCCTACGAGCAGTACTTC.

This clonotype was picked up a small number of times. The chain combines TRBV24-1 with TRBJ2-7; 9 bases line up with TRBD1. This CDR3 has 15 residues. CDR1 and CDR2 (germline): KGHDR, SFDVKD. The trim removed 4 bases at V and 7 bases at J, leaving 10 bases unmatched. CDR3 sequence reads: CATSDSGQGGREQYF. The DNA of the CDR3 is TGTGCCACCAGTGACTCGGGACAGGGTGGGCGGGAGCAGTACTTC.

This chain uses TRBV4-1 with TRBJ1-4, with D possibly being TRBD1 (5 bases). Germline V lookup: CDR1 MGHRA, CDR2 YSYEKL. The CDR3 runs 15 residues. V gave up 5 bases and J gave up 2 bases, with 12 bases separating them. CDR3 protein: CASSAPGRTNEKLFF. CDR3 DNA sequence: TGCGCCAGCAGCGCCCCAGGGAGGACTAATGAAAAACTGTTTTTT.

This clonotype was counted ten times or more. V usage is TRBV7-2 and J usage is TRBJ2-7; 8 nucleotides agree with TRBD2. This CDR3 is built from 16 residues. Trimming at V came to 2 bases and at J to 0 bases, leaving 6 bases not matched to a gene. The germline CDR1 and CDR2 sequences are SGHTA and FQGNSA. Written as DNA, the CDR3 is TGTGCCAGCAGCTTATCCCGCGGGAGGAGCTCCTACGAGCAGTACTTC. Translating gives CASSLSRGRSSYEQYF.

This clonotype was seen ten or more times. The V gene is TRBV15, the J gene TRBJ2-2; D is unresolved. Germline assignment: CDR1 LNHNV and CDR2 YYDKDF (reference sequence). V lost 0 bases and J 3 bases, leaving 11 bases between the germline ends. This CDR3 contains 16 residues. The CDR3: CATSRERRFHTGELFF. The CDR3 bases are TGTGCCACCAGCAGAGAACGCAGGTTCCACACCGGGGAGCTGTTTTTT. The full variable domain, with the rest looked up from reference TRBV15 and TRBJ2-2, is DAMVIQNPRYQVTQFGKPVTLSCSQTLNHNVMYWYQQKSSQAPKLLFHYYDKDFNNEADTPDNFQSRRPNTSFCFLDIRSPGLGDTAMYLCATSRERRFHTGELFFGEGSRLTVL.

This clonotype was recorded many times. V and J are TRBV6-6 and TRBJ1-5, with unresolved D. Germline loops: CDR1 MNHNY, CDR2 SVGAGI (reference sequence). V was trimmed by 4 bases and J by 5 bases, leaving 12 bases between them. The CDR3 is 14 amino acids. The CDR3 spells CASSSLPGDQPQHF. CDR3 nucleotide sequence: TGTGCCAGCAGTTCCCTCCCGGGAGATCAGCCCCAGCATTTT.

This clonotype was seen repeatedly, ten times or more. The chain uses TRBV12-3 or TRBV12-4 and TRBJ2-6; D is ambiguous. The CDR3 runs 14 residues. Trimming cost V 5 bases and J 1 base, with 6 bases left between them. The CDR3 reads CASSRGSGANVLTF. CDR3 DNA: TGTGCCAGCAGTCGTGGGTCTGGGGCCAACGTCCTGACTTTC.

This clonotype was picked up a small number of times. V and J are TRBV4-2 and TRBJ1-2; no definite D call. The CDR3 is made up of 16 amino acids. V lost 0 bases and J lost 4, with 15 bases in between. Germline CDR1 reads LGHNA; CDR2 reads YNFKEQ. The CDR3 sequence: CASSQEVGRSLYGYTF. CDR3 in DNA: TGTGCCAGCAGCCAAGAGGTCGGCAGGTCGCTCTATGGCTACACCTTC.

The J gene is TRBJ1-1, the V gene TRBV4-3; 9 bases are a match to TRBD1. The length of the CDR3 is 14 residues. The V gene's germline CDR1 is LGHNA and CDR2 YSLEER. The ends lost 3 bases at V and 8 bases at J; junction bases unmatched: 7. CDR3 DNA sequence: TGCGCCAGCAGCCACATAACACAGGGGGCCGAAGCTTTCTTT. Protein product: CASSHITQGAEAFF.

The chain combines TRBV7-2 with TRBJ2-5, with D perhaps TRBD1 (5 bases). Per the germline V gene, CDR1 is SGHTA and CDR2 is FQGNSA. The ends were cut back, 1 base at V and 0 bases at J, with 9 bases in the middle. The CDR3 has 15 residues. The CDR3 sequence is CASSLGRAYQETQYF. As DNA, the CDR3 is TGTGCCAGCAGCTTAGGCAGGGCTTACCAAGAGACCCAGTACTTC. The full variable domain, its missing parts supplied by reference TRBV7-2 and TRBJ2-5, is GAGVSQSPSNKVTEKGKDVELRCDPISGHTALYWYRQSLGQGLEFLIYFQGNSAPDKSGLPSDRFSAERTGGSVSTLTIQRTQQEDSAVYLCASSLGRAYQETQYFGPGTRLLVL.

This clonotype was counted at least ten times. The rearrangement links TRBV15 to TRBJ1-2; 7 bases line up with TRBD1. With V trimmed by 5 bases and J by 2 bases, 2 bases remained unmatched. In germline, CDR1 is LNHNV, CDR2 YYDKDF (reference sequence). The CDR3 loop spans 13 amino acids. The DNA for the CDR3 is TGTGCCACCAGCCACAGGGGAAACTATGGCTACACCTTC. Translation gives CATSHRGNYGYTF.

This clonotype was seen at least ten times. The V call is TRBV20-1, the J call TRBJ1-3; TRBD1 is a possible D gene (6 bases). The CDR3 runs 15 residues. In germline, CDR1 is DFQATT, CDR2 SNEGSKA (reference sequence). With 2 bases removed from V and 0 bases from J, the gap between germline ends came to 11 bases. Here the CDR3 DNA reads TGCAGTGCTAGACCCAGGGGCCTCTCTGGAAACACCATATATTTT. As protein: CSARPRGLSGNTIYF.

This chain uses TRBV19 with TRBJ1-5, with D possibly matching TRBD1 (5 bases). Germline V lookup: CDR1 LNHDA, CDR2 SQIVND (reference sequence). V was shortened by 8 bases and J by 2 bases, with 13 bases between the two germline ends. The CDR3 runs to 14 residues. The CDR3 DNA reads TGTGCCAGTGGTCTGGGGGAGGGCAATCAGCCCCAGCATTTT. Its translation: CASGLGEGNQPQHF. The full variable domain, rest sourced from reference TRBV19 and TRBJ1-5, is DGGITQSPKYLFRKEGQNVTLSCEQNLNHDAMYWYRQDPGQGLRLIYYSQIVNDFQKGDIAEGYSVSREKKESFPLTVTSAQKNPTAFYLCASGLGEGNQPQHFGDGTRLSIL.

This clonotype occurred a few times. The chain carries TRBV20-1 and TRBJ1-2, with a possible D match to TRBD1 (6 bases). Trimming took off 0 bases at V and 4 bases at J, with 30 bases between the two ends. CDR3 length equals 20 residues. Germline lookup yields CDR1 DFQATT and CDR2 SNEGSKA (reference sequence). In DNA form, the CDR3 reads TGCAGTGCTAGAGATGGAACAGGCTCACGACAGGTCTCTAATGGCTATGGCTACACCTTC. It encodes CSARDGTGSRQVSNGYGYTF.

The chain couples TRBV7-2 to TRBJ2-3; 7 nucleotides line up with TRBD1. Germline CDR1 reads SGHTA; CDR2 reads FQGNSA. This CDR3 has 14 amino acids. Trimming cost V 5 bases and J 5 bases; bases outside gene matches: 7. In DNA, the CDR3 is TGTGCCAGCAGCCTTCGACAGGGAATAGATACGCAGTATTTT. Translation gives CASSLRQGIDTQYF. The whole variable domain, filled in from reference TRBV7-2 and TRBJ2-3, reads GAGVSQSPSNKVTEKGKDVELRCDPISGHTALYWYRQSLGQGLEFLIYFQGNSAPDKSGLPSDRFSAERTGGSVSTLTIQRTQQEDSAVYLCASSLRQGIDTQYFGPGTRLTVL.

A word on this clonotype: A read error may explain this, as a much larger clone is one base away. The V and J genes are TRBV19 and TRBJ1-2; D gene uncertain. Germline V gene data show CDR1 as LNHDA and CDR2 as SQIVND (reference sequence). This CDR3 contains 14 residues. V lost 7 bases and J lost 8, with 20 bases in between. CDR3 loop: CASTCLGVLGGYTF. CDR3 in DNA: TGTGCCAGTACCTGCTTAGGCGTCTTGGGAGGCTACACCTTC.

This chain joins TRBV18 and TRBJ1-1; D is uncertain. Germline-derived CDR1 and CDR2 are KGHSH and LQKENI. V was pared by 5 bases and J by 1 base, with 11 bases between. CDR3 length: 14 residues. Written as DNA, the CDR3 is TGTGCCAGCTCATTCACAAGTGGGAACACTGAAGCTTTCTTT. Translation: CASSFTSGNTEAFF.

In its sample, this clonotype was seen a few times. The chain has TRBV15 and TRBJ1-5, with TRBD1 matching over 8 bases. The ends lost 4 bases at V and 5 bases at J; junction bases unmatched: 10. The CDR3 sequence is 16 residues long. Germline V gene lookup returns CDR1 LNHNV and CDR2 YYDKDF (reference sequence). The CDR3 bases are TGTGCCACCAGCAAAACAGGGGGTAAAAACGATCAGCCCCAGCATTTT. Encoded protein: CATSKTGGKNDQPQHF. Filled out from reference TRBV15 and TRBJ1-5, the complete variable domain reads DAMVIQNPRYQVTQFGKPVTLSCSQTLNHNVMYWYQQKSSQAPKLLFHYYDKDFNNEADTPDNFQSRRPNTSFCFLDIRSPGLGDTAMYLCATSKTGGKNDQPQHFGDGTRLSIL.

Points on this clonotype: Just one base apart from a much larger clone, this may be a read error. Since no conserved phenylalanine or tryptophan closes the CDR3, a read error is the likely cause. This chain links TRBV7-2 with TRBJ1-4, with D hard to call. The CDR3 has 14 amino acids. Trimming pared 5 bases from V and 0 bases from J, leaving 7 bases between. Germline CDR1 SGHTA, CDR2 FQGNSA. CDR3 loop: CASSPTATNEKLFL. CDR3 nucleotides: TGTGCCAGCAGCCCGACGGCAACTAATGAAAAACTGTTTCTT.

Concerning this clonotype itself: The junction departs from the called germline gene at one end, perhaps through a read error. V usage is TRBV7-2 and J usage is TRBJ2-7, with 8 nucleotides matching TRBD2. CDR3 length equals 15 residues. Germline V gene lookup returns CDR1 SGHTA and CDR2 FQGNSA. The CDR3 is CASSQGIAGTYEQYF. CDR3 DNA sequence: TGCGCCAGCAGCCAAGGTATAGCGGGGACCTACGAGCAGTACTTC.

This clonotype was counted many times. The chain couples TRBV10-3 to TRBJ2-6; no definite D call. CDR3 length equals 13 residues. V was clipped by 6 bases and J by 4 bases, with 7 bases between them. Germline V gene data show CDR1 as ENHRY and CDR2 as SYGVKD. The CDR3 sequence: CAIRPAGANVLTF. The CDR3 DNA follows: TGTGCCATCAGGCCGGCGGGGGCCAACGTCCTGACTTTC.